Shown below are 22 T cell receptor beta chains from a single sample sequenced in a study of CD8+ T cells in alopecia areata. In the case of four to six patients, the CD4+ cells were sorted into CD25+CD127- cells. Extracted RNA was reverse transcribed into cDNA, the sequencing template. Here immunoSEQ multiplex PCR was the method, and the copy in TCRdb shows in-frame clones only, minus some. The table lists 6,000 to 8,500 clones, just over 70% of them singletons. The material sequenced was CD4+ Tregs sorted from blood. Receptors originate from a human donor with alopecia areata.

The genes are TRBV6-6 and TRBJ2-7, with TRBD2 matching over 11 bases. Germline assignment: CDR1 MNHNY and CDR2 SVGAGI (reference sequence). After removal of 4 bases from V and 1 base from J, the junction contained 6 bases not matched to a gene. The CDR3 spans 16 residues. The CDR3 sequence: CASSSLGLAGSYEQYF. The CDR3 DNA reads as TGTGCCAGCAGTTCTCTTGGACTAGCGGGTTCCTACGAGCAGTACTTC.

CDR3: CASSWTSETYEQYF. The CDR3 nucleotides are TGTGCCAGCAGCTGGACTAGCGAAACCTACGAGCAGTACTTC. The genes are TRBV5-4 and TRBJ2-7, with TRBD2 matching 9 bases. The CDR3 covers 14 residues. The ends lost 3 bases at V and 2 bases at J; junction bases unmatched: 3. Germline V gene lookup returns CDR1 SGHNT and CDR2 YYREEE (reference sequence).

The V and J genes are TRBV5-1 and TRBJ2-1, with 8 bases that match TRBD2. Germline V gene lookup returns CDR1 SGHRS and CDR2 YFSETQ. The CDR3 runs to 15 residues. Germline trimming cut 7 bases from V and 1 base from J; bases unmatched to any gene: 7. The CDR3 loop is CASGERERSYNEQFF. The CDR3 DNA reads TGCGCCAGCGGGGAGCGGGAGCGGTCCTACAATGAGCAGTTCTTC.

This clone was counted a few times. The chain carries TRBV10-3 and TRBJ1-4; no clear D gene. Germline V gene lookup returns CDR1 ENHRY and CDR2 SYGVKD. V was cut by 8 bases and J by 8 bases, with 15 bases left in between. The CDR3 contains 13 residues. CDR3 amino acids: CAIRARVEEKLFF. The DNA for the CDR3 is TGTGCCATCCGTGCGAGGGTAGAGGAAAAACTGTTTTTT.

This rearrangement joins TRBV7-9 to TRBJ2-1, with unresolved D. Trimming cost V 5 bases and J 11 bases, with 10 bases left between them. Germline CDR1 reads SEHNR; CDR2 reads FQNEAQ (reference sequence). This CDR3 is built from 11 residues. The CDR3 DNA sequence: TGTGCCAGCAGCCAATCAATGAAGCAGTTCTTC. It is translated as CASSQSMKQFF.

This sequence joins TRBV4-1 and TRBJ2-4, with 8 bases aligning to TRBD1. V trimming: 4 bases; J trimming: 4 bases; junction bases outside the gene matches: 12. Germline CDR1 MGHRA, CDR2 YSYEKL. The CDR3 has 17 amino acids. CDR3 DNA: TGCGCCAGCAGCCCGCTTGGACAGGGCGCCCTGAAAAACATTCAGTACTTC. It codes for CASSPLGQGALKNIQYF.

The CDR3 DNA follows: TGTGCCAGCAGCTTTGTGGCACCAGGGGAGCTGTTTTTT. Encoded protein: CASSFVAPGELFF. The chain employs TRBV7-7 and TRBJ2-2, with D unresolved. The CDR3 is 13 amino acids. Trimming left V 3 bases short and J 8 bases short, with 10 bases between. Germline values: CDR1 SSHAT, CDR2 FNYEAQ (reference sequence).

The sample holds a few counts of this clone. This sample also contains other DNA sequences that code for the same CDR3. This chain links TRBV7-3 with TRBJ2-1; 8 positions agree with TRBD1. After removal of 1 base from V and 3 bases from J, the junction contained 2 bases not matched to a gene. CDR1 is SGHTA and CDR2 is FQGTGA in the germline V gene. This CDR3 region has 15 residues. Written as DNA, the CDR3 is TGTGCCAGCAGCTTAAATGGACAGGGCTACAATGAGCAGTTCTTC. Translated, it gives CASSLNGQGYNEQFF. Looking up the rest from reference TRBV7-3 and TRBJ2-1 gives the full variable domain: GAGVSQTPSNKVTEKGKYVELRCDPISGHTALYWYRQSLGQGPEFLIYFQGTGAADDSGLPNDRFFAVRPEGSVSTLKIQRTERGDSAVYLCASSLNGQGYNEQFFGPGTRLTVL.

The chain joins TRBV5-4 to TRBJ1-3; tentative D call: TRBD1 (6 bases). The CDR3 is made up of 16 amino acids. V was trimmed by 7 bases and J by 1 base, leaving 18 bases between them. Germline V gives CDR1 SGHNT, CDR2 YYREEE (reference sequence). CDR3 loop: CASRFRGLLSGNTIYF. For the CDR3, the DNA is TGTGCCAGCCGATTCCGGGGGCTCTTGTCTGGAAACACCATATATTTT.

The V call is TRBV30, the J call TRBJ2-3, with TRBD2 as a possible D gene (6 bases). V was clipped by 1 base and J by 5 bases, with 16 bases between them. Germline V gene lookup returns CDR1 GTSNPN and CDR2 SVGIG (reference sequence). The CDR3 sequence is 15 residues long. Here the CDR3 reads CAWSGVTRRVDTQYF. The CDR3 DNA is TGTGCCTGGAGTGGGGTGACTAGGAGAGTAGATACGCAGTATTTT.

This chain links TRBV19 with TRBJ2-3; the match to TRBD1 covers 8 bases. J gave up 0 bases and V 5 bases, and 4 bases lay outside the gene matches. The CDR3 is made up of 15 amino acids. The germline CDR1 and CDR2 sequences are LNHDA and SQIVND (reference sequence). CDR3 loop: CASSHRGLSTDTQYF. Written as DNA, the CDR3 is TGTGCCAGTAGTCACAGGGGGTTGAGCACAGATACGCAGTATTTT.

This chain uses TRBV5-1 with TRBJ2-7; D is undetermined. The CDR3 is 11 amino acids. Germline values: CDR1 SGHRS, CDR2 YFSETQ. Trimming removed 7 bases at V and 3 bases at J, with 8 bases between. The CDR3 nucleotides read TGCGCCAGCGGGATTTTCTACGAGCAGTACTTC. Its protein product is CASGIFYEQYF. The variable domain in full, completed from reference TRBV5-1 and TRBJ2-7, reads KAGVTQTPRYLIKTRGQQVTLSCSPISGHRSVSWYQQTPGQGLQFLFEYFSETQRNKGNFPGRFSGRQFSNSRSEMNVSTLELGDSALYLCASGIFYEQYFGPGTRLTVT.

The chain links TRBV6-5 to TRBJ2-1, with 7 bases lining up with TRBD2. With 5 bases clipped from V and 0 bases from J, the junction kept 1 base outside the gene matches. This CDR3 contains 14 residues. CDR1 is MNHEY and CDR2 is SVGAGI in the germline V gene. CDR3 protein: CASSQRGSYNEQFF. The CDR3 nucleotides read TGTGCCAGCAGTCAGCGGGGCTCCTACAATGAGCAGTTCTTC.

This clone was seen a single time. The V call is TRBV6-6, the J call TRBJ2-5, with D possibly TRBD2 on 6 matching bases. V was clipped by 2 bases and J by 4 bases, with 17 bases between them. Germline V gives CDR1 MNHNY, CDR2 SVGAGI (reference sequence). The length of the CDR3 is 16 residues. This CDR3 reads CASSYRVFGTGETQYF. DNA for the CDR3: TGTGCCAGCAGTTACCGTGTCTTCGGGACTGGAGAGACCCAGTACTTC.

CDR3 DNA: TGTGCCAGCAGCTTAGCGTTGGGGAGGTCCTACAATGAGCAGTTCTTC. This sequence encodes CASSLALGRSYNEQFF. The rearrangement joins TRBV7-2 to TRBJ2-1, with D tentatively TRBD2 (6 bases). Germline loops: CDR1 SGHTA, CDR2 FQGNSA. Trimming cost V 0 bases and J 1 base, with 10 bases left between them. The CDR3 has 16 amino acids.

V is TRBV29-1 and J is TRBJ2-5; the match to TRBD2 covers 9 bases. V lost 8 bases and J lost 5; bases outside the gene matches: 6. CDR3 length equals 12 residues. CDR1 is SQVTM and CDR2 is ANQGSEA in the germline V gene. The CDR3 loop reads CSHGAGGETQYF. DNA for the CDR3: TGCAGCCATGGGGCGGGAGGGGAGACCCAGTACTTC.

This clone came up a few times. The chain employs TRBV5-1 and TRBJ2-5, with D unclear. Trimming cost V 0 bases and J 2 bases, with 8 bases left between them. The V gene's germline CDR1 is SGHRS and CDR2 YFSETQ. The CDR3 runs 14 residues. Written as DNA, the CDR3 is TGCGCCAGCAGCTTGGTGACGCCTCAAGAGACCCAGTACTTC. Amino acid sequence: CASSLVTPQETQYF.

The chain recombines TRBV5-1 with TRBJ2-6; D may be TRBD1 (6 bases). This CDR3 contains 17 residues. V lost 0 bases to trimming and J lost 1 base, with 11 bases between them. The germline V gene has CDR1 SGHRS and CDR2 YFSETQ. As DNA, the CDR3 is TGCGCCAGCAGCTTGGTGGGACACTTGTCTGGGGCCAACGTCCTGACTTTC. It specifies CASSLVGHLSGANVLTF. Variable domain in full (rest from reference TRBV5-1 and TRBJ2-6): KAGVTQTPRYLIKTRGQQVTLSCSPISGHRSVSWYQQTPGQGLQFLFEYFSETQRNKGNFPGRFSGRQFSNSRSEMNVSTLELGDSALYLCASSLVGHLSGANVLTFGAGSRLTVL.

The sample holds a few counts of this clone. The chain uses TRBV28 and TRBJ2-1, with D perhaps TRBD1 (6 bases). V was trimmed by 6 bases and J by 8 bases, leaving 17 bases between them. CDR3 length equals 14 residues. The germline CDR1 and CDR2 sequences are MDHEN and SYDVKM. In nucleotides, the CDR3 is TGTGCCAGCAGCCTCGTAGGGGGTTGGTATGAGCAGTTCTTC. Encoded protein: CASSLVGGWYEQFF.

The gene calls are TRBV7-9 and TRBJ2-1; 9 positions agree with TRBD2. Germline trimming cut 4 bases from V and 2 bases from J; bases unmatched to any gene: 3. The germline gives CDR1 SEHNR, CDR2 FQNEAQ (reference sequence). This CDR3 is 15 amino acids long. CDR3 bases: TGTGCCAGCAGCTCTAGCGGGACTCCCTACAATGAGCAGTTCTTC. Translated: CASSSSGTPYNEQFF.

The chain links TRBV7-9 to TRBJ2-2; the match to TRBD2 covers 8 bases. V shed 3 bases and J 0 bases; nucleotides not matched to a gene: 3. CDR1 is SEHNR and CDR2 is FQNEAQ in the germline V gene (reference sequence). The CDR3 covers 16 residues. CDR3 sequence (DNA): TGTGCCAGCAGCTTCGCGGGGGGAGCGAACACCGGGGAGCTGTTTTTT. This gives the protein CASSFAGGANTGELFF.

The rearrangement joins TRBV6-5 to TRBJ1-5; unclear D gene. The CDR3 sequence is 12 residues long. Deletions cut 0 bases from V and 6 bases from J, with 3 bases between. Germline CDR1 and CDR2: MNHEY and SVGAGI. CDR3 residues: CASSYSSQPQHF. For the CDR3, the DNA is TGTGCCAGCAGTTACTCGAGTCAGCCCCAGCATTTT.